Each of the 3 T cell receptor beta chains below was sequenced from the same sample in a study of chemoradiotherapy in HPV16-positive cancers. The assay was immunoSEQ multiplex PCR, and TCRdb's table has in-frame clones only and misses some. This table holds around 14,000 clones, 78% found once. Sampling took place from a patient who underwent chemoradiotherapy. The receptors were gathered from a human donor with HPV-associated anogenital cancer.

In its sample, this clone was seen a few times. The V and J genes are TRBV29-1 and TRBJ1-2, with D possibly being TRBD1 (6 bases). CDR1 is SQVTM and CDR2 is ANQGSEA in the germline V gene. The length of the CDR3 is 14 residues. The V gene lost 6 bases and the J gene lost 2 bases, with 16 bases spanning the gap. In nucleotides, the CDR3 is TGCAGCGTCCTAAGGGAGGGGGAGAACTATGGCTACACCTTC. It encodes CSVLREGENYGYTF.

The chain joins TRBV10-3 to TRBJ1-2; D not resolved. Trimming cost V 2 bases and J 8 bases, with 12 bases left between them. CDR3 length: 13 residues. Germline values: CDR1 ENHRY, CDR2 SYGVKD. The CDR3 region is CAISEEYVSGYTF. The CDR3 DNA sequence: TGTGCCATCAGTGAGGAATATGTGAGCGGCTACACCTTC.

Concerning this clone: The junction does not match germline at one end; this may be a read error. The CDR3 sequence is CASSVLTKTVWF. CDR3 DNA: TGTGCCAGCAGTGTCCTTACCAAGACTGTGTGGTTT. V and J are TRBV6-4 and TRBJ1-3; D gene unclear. CDR1 and CDR2 from the germline V gene are MRHNA and SNTAGT. CDR3 length: 12 amino acids.